This T cell receptor beta chain was identified during a study of T cell responses to AZD1222 COVID-19 vaccine. Study outcomes and limitations: Spike-specific TCR breadth and depth went up after people got two AZD1222 doses. Repertoires were sampled only after the peak T cell response.

Profiled with immunoSEQ multiplex PCR; TCRdb holds only in-frame clones, not every one. The repertoire has 90,000 to 150,000 clones, roughly nine tenths of them found once; the top ten carry 4.5%. CDR1 and CDR2 (germline): MDHEN, SYDVKM. CDR3 length: 17 amino acids. Trimming left V 1 base short and J 3 bases short, with 15 bases between. Note on this clone: The antigen is undetermined.

This clonotype originated in an adult in good health. Here the sequenced sample was peripheral blood, taken on day 0 of AZD1222 vaccination. The rearrangement links TRBV28 to TRBJ2-2; D is ambiguous. The CDR3 DNA reads as TGTGCCAGCAGTTTATCTGCCACGTCAGCAGACACCGGGGAGCTGTTTTTT. Its translation is CASSLSATSADTGELFF.